There are many counts of the clone carrying this T cell receptor beta chain. Library preparation (for TCRbeta) was performed with unique molecular identifiers. TCRdb processed the PCR reads anew with MiXCR; each CDR3 protein has one entry. Of 250,000 to 350,000 distinct CDR3 sequences listed, more than 9% were seen once; the top ten hold around 10%. This sample is part of a study of T-cell reconstitution after alpha-beta-depleted transplantation in children. Germline assignment: CDR1 SQVTM and CDR2 ANQGSEA. The V gene lost 3 bases and the J gene lost 2 bases, with 11 bases spanning the gap. The CDR3 consists of 13 residues.

The material was PBMCs from the stem cell graft donor, obtained from the stem cell graft. This chain uses TRBV29-1 with TRBJ2-7; D is unresolved. This clonotype originated in a human donor who donated a stem cell graft to a child with SCID. The CDR3 nucleotides read TGCAGCGTTGACGCGGACGGACCCTACGAGCAGTACTTC. Amino acids: CSVDADGPYEQYF.